Following are 27 T cell receptor beta chains from one sample sequenced in a study of shared clonotypes between healthy human individuals. The method was immunoSEQ multiplex PCR; TCRdb's version includes in-frame clones alone and lacks a portion of them. Here the sample spans under 1,100,000 clones, 75% to 85% being singletons. What was sequenced was memory CD4+ T cells from PBMCs. Subset specified: CD45RA-negative fraction. The source of these receptors is a man between 18 and 29 years old in good health. Some clones in this sample may be carry-over from other donors' samples.

To note about this clone: A much larger clone differs from this one at a single base, so this may be a read error. Other DNA sequences within the sample encode an identical CDR3. The V and J genes are TRBV11-2 and TRBJ2-3; D gene uncertain. CDR3 length: 11 amino acids. Germline V lookup: CDR1 SGHAT, CDR2 FQNNGV. V lost 3 bases, J lost 5 bases, and 3 bases lay in between. The CDR3 DNA reads TGTGCCAGCAGCTTGGTAGATACGCAGTATTTT. Its protein product is CASSLVDTQYF. Filled out from reference TRBV11-2 and TRBJ2-3, the complete variable domain reads EAGVAQSPRYKIIEKRQSVAFWCNPISGHATLYWYQQILGQGPKLLIQFQNNGVVDDSQLPKDRFSAERLKGVDSTLKIQPAKLEDSAVYLCASSLVDTQYFGPGTRLTVL.

V is TRBV29-1 and J is TRBJ1-2, with D tentatively TRBD1 (5 bases). The CDR3 runs 13 residues. Trimming left V 2 bases short and J 5 bases short, with 12 bases between. From germline, CDR1 is SQVTM and CDR2 ANQGSEA. This CDR3 reads CSVESEAGYGYTF. CDR3 DNA: TGCAGCGTTGAATCGGAGGCAGGGTATGGCTACACCTTC.

The chain has TRBV5-4 and TRBJ2-6, with D possibly being TRBD1 (6 bases). CDR3 length equals 15 residues. The germline V gene has CDR1 SGHNT and CDR2 YYREEE (reference sequence). V lost 9 bases and J lost 4, with 17 bases in between. The CDR3 DNA sequence: TGTGCCACGCGAACCACAGGGTCCGGGGCCAACGTCCTGACTTTC. Amino acid sequence: CATRTTGSGANVLTF.

The chain links TRBV11-1 to TRBJ2-1; D is unclear. The CDR3 has 13 residues. V dropped 5 bases and J dropped 4 bases, with 9 bases sitting between them. CDR1 is SGHAT and CDR2 is FQDESV in the germline V gene (reference sequence). This CDR3 is CASSTSQYNEQFF. The CDR3 DNA sequence: TGTGCCAGCAGCACGAGTCAGTACAATGAGCAGTTCTTC. Full variable domain (remainder filled in from reference TRBV11-1 and TRBJ2-1): EAEVAQSPRYKITEKSQAVAFWCDPISGHATLYWYRQILGQGPELLVQFQDESVVDDSQLPKDRFSAERLKGVDSTLKIQPAELGDSAMYLCASSTSQYNEQFFGPGTRLTVL.

V gene TRBV7-3 combines with J gene TRBJ2-2, with D uncertain. The CDR3 spans 12 residues. Looked up from germline, CDR1 is SGHTA and CDR2 is FQGTGA. V lost 1 base to trimming and J lost 6 bases, with 3 bases between them. The CDR3 coding sequence is TGTGCCAGCAGCTTAAGAGCCGGGGAGCTGTTTTTT. Protein sequence: CASSLRAGELFF.

This chain uses TRBV7-3 with TRBJ2-5, with a possible D match to TRBD2 (6 bases). Germline V gene lookup returns CDR1 SGHTA and CDR2 FQGTGA. The CDR3 is 14 amino acids. Trimming stripped 4 bases from V and 5 bases from J, with 14 bases between. Here the CDR3 reads CASSSAGRGETQYF. CDR3 sequence (DNA): TGTGCCAGCAGCTCTGCCGGGAGAGGGGAGACCCAGTACTTC.

CDR3 nucleotide sequence: TGTGCCAGCAGTTTTCCCTTCGGGGGAAAACTGTTTTTT. This encodes CASSFPFGGKLFF. The chain couples TRBV28 to TRBJ1-4; D may be TRBD1 (5 bases). The CDR3 loop spans 13 amino acids. Germline V CDR1 and CDR2: MDHEN, SYDVKM. The V end was cut by 3 bases, the J end by 10 bases, with 12 bases between.

This clone came up a few times. This clone may be a read error of a much larger clone one base away. The sample holds other DNA sequences that translate to the same CDR3. The V call is TRBV7-9, the J call TRBJ1-1; tentatively, D is TRBD1 (5 bases). The CDR3 consists of 13 residues. The V end was cut by 6 bases, the J end by 1 base, with 9 bases between. Looked up from germline, CDR1 is SEHNR and CDR2 is FQNEAQ (reference sequence). The CDR3 spells CASSRDRNTEAFF. The CDR3, as DNA: TGTGCCAGCAGTCGGGACCGGAACACTGAAGCTTTCTTT. Using reference TRBV7-9 and TRBJ1-1 for the parts outside the CDR3, the full variable domain is DTGVSQNPRHKITKRGQNVTFRCDPISEHNRLYWYRQTLGQGPEFLTYFQNEAQLEKSRLLSDRFSAERPKGSFSTLEIQRTEQGDSAMYLCASSRDRNTEAFFGQGTRLTVV.

This CDR3 reads CASSLGDGQGKNEQFF. CDR3 coding DNA: TGTGCCAGCAGCTTAGGTGACGGACAGGGAAAAAATGAGCAGTTCTTC. J is TRBJ2-1 and V is TRBV7-7; the match to TRBD1 covers 8 bases. This CDR3 has 16 residues. Losses at the gene ends were 1 base for V and 7 bases for J; bases not matched to a gene: 9. In germline, CDR1 is SSHAT, CDR2 FNYEAQ (reference sequence).

This rearrangement joins TRBV29-1 to TRBJ2-7; D not resolved. This CDR3 has 11 residues. Germline V gene lookup returns CDR1 SQVTM and CDR2 ANQGSEA. V gave up 4 bases and J gave up 3 bases, with 7 bases separating them. CDR3: CSVVGLYEQYF. Written as DNA, the CDR3 is TGCAGCGTTGTCGGTCTCTACGAGCAGTACTTC.

The chain couples TRBV28 to TRBJ2-3; TRBD2 agrees at 11 bases. V shed 8 bases, J shed 6 bases, and the junction held 13 bases outside the gene matches. Germline V CDR1 and CDR2: MDHEN, SYDVKM. This CDR3 spans 16 amino acids. This CDR3 reads CASRPSLAGGPDTQYF. The CDR3 DNA reads TGTGCCAGCCGACCTAGCTTAGCGGGAGGGCCGGATACGCAGTATTTT.

Only a few counts were recorded for this clone. The rearrangement uses TRBV4-1 and TRBJ2-5; D may be TRBD1 (5 bases). The better agreement between TRBJ2-7 and the DNA end casts doubt on the J call. The CDR3 is 13 residues long. In germline, CDR1 is MGHRA, CDR2 YSYEKL. In DNA, the CDR3 is TGCGCCAGCAGAGACAGTAACTCCTACGAGCAGTACTTC. This sequence encodes CASRDSNSYEQYF.

Worth noting for this clone: Other DNA sequences within the sample encode an identical CDR3. The J gene is TRBJ1-2, the V gene TRBV14; no definite D call. Trimming left V 0 bases short and J 5 bases short, with 7 bases between. The germline V gene has CDR1 SGHDN and CDR2 FVKESK. The CDR3 has 13 residues. The CDR3 spells CASSQDRSYGYTF. The CDR3, as DNA: TGTGCCAGCAGCCAAGATCGCTCATATGGCTACACCTTC.

DNA for the CDR3: TGTGCCACCCAAAGACTAGCGGGAGGTAATGAGCAGTTCTTC. It codes for CATQRLAGGNEQFF. The chain is built from TRBV6-1 and TRBJ2-1; TRBD2 matches at 13 bases. Germline CDR1 and CDR2: MNHNS and SASEGT. The J segment lost 7 bases and the V segment lost 10 bases, leaving 7 bases of the junction unmatched. CDR3 length: 14 residues.

The gene calls are TRBV28 and TRBJ1-1; D gene uncertain. The CDR3 sequence is 17 residues long. Looked up from germline, CDR1 is MDHEN and CDR2 is SYDVKM. Trimming shortened V by 2 bases and J by 0 bases, and 16 bases separated the two germline ends. The CDR3 nucleotides are TGTGCCAGCAGTTTAGCGCAGCTTCAACTTATGAACACTGAAGCTTTCTTT. Amino acid sequence: CASSLAQLQLMNTEAFF. Filled out from reference TRBV28 and TRBJ1-1, the complete variable domain reads DVKVTQSSRYLVKRTGEKVFLECVQDMDHENMFWYRQDPGLGLRLIYFSYDVKMKEKGDIPEGYSVSREKKERFSLILESASTNQTSMYLCASSLAQLQLMNTEAFFGQGTRLTVV.

V usage is TRBV11-2 and J usage is TRBJ2-1, with 12 bases that match TRBD1. This CDR3 contains 15 residues. Germline V CDR1 and CDR2: SGHAT, FQNNGV. V lost 7 bases to trimming and J lost 9 bases; unmatched junction nucleotides: 10. The CDR3 DNA is TGTGCCAGCAAAGGGACAGGGGGCTCTACGGGTGAGCAGTTCTTC. Its protein product is CASKGTGGSTGEQFF.

The genes are TRBV4-2 and TRBJ1-2; possible D gene TRBD1, 5 bases. Germline V lookup: CDR1 LGHNA, CDR2 YNFKEQ. The CDR3 sequence is 15 residues long. Trimming took 1 base from V and 0 from J, leaving 9 bases between them. CDR3 region: CASSQGDRSNYGYTF. Here the CDR3 DNA reads TGTGCCAGCAGCCAAGGGGACCGATCTAACTATGGCTACACCTTC.

This clone was observed a few times. The chain has TRBV7-9 and TRBJ1-1, with 7 nucleotides matching TRBD1. Germline V gene sequence: CDR1 SEHNR, CDR2 FQNEAQ (reference sequence). After removal of 5 bases from V and 1 base from J, the junction contained 4 bases not matched to a gene. The CDR3 spans 14 residues. The CDR3 region is CASSVQGGNTEAFF. As DNA, the CDR3 is TGTGCCAGCAGCGTTCAGGGGGGGAACACTGAAGCTTTCTTT. Complete variable domain (other parts from reference TRBV7-9 and TRBJ1-1): DTGVSQNPRHKITKRGQNVTFRCDPISEHNRLYWYRQTLGQGPEFLTYFQNEAQLEKSRLLSDRFSAERPKGSFSTLEIQRTEQGDSAMYLCASSVQGGNTEAFFGQGTRLTVV.

The chain recombines TRBV7-3 with TRBJ2-2, with D unresolved. V lost 1 base and J lost 0, with 9 bases in between. The germline V gene encodes CDR1 SGHTA and CDR2 FQGTGA. The CDR3 runs 16 residues. The CDR3 loop is CASSLNPPANTGELFF. The CDR3 DNA sequence: TGTGCCAGCAGCTTAAACCCGCCCGCGAACACCGGGGAGCTGTTTTTT.

The rearrangement uses TRBV10-3 and TRBJ1-1; D not certain. The CDR3 is 13 amino acids. Germline CDR1 reads ENHRY; CDR2 reads SYGVKD. The V gene lost 4 bases and the J gene lost 3 bases, with 9 bases spanning the gap. CDR3 coding DNA: TGTGCCATCAGTGGCTATCGGGACACTGAAGCTTTCTTT. Its translation is CAISGYRDTEAFF.

V and J are TRBV19 and TRBJ1-2, with 10 bases fitting TRBD1. J lost 5 bases, V lost 5 bases, and 8 bases had no gene match. The length of the CDR3 is 15 residues. Germline V lookup: CDR1 LNHDA, CDR2 SQIVND (reference sequence). The CDR3 sequence is CASSRGRDRGYGYTF. The DNA of the CDR3 is TGTGCCAGTAGTCGGGGCCGGGACAGGGGATATGGCTACACCTTC.

In its sample, this clone was seen many times. The gene calls are TRBV4-1 and TRBJ2-4; 10 bases align to TRBD1. The CDR3 runs to 20 residues. Trimming took 2 bases from V and 0 from J; bases not matched to a gene: 13. From germline, CDR1 is MGHRA and CDR2 YSYEKL. CDR3 DNA sequence: TGCGCCAGCAGCCAACATCCCGGACAGGGGGACAGTGTAGCCAAAAACATTCAGTACTTC. It is translated as CASSQHPGQGDSVAKNIQYF.

The chain recombines TRBV5-1 with TRBJ2-7, with 8 bases aligning to TRBD1. CDR3 length equals 14 residues. Germline V gene data show CDR1 as SGHRS and CDR2 as YFSETQ. V gave up 3 bases and J gave up 5 bases; unmatched junction bases: 7. The DNA for the CDR3 is TGCGCCAGCAGCTCGGGACAGGTGTTTGACGAGCAGTACTTC. Protein sequence: CASSSGQVFDEQYF.

The rearrangement joins TRBV7-2 to TRBJ1-3; 8 nucleotides match TRBD1. Losses at the gene ends were 5 bases for V and 0 bases for J; bases not matched to a gene: 9. CDR3 size: 17 residues. In germline, CDR1 is SGHTA, CDR2 FQGNSA. The CDR3 region is CASSADRGHNSGNTIYF. CDR3 in DNA: TGTGCCAGCAGCGCAGACAGGGGTCATAACTCTGGAAACACCATATATTTT.

The rearrangement links TRBV18 to TRBJ2-2; D gene uncertain. V was shortened by 1 base and J by 5 bases, with 11 bases between the two germline ends. This CDR3 comprises 15 residues. CDR1 KGHSH and CDR2 LQKENI come from the germline V gene. CDR3 sequence reads: CASSPQAGITGELFF. The CDR3, as DNA: TGTGCCAGCTCACCACAGGCTGGCATAACCGGGGAGCTGTTTTTT.

Comments on this clone: Other DNA variants within this sample encode the same CDR3. The chain is built from TRBV7-9 and TRBJ1-2; no clear D. CDR3 length: 12 amino acids. Germline CDR1 SEHNR, CDR2 FQNEAQ (reference sequence). V was trimmed by 5 bases and J by 5 bases, leaving 9 bases between them. The CDR3: CASSPGRYGYTF. The CDR3 coding sequence is TGTGCCAGCAGCCCAGGACGGTATGGCTACACCTTC.

This CDR3 reads CASSLSGFGEQYF. The CDR3 DNA follows: TGTGCCAGCAGTTTATCGGGGTTTGGCGAGCAGTACTTC. The V call is TRBV27, the J call TRBJ2-7; unclear D gene. Germline V CDR1 and CDR2: MNHEY, SMNVEV (reference sequence). This CDR3 spans 13 amino acids. Trimming stripped 0 bases from V and 6 bases from J, with 9 bases between.